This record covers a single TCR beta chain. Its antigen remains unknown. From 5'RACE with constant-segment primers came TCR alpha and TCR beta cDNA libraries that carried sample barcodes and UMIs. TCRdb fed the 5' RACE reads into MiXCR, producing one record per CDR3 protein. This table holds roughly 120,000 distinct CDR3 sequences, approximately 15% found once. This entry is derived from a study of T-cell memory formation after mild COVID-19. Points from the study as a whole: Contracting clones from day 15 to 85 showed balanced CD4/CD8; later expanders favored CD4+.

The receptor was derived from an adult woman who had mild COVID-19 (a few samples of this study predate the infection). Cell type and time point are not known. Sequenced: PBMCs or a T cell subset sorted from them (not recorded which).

For the CDR3, the DNA is TGTGCCAGCTCCCCCGGGACAGGTGGTCAGCCCCAGCATTTT. Its protein is CASSPGTGGQPQHF. The J gene is TRBJ1-5, the V gene TRBV18; 8 nucleotides align to TRBD1. Germline-derived CDR1 and CDR2 are KGHSH and LQKENI. V gave up 6 bases and J gave up 6 bases; unmatched junction bases: 7. The CDR3 length is 14 residues.